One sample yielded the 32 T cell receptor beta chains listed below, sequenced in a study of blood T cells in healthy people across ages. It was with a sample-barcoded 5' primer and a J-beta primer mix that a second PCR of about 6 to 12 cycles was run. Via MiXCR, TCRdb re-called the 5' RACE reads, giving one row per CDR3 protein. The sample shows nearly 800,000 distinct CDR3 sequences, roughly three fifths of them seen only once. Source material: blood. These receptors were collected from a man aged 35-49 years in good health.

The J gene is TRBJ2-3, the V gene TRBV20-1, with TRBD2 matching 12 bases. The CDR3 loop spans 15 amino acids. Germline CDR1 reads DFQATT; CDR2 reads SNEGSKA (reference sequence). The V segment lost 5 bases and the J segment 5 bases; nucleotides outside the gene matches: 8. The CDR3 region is CSAASGRDSIDTQYF. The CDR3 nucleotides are TGCAGTGCTGCTAGCGGGAGGGATTCCATAGATACGCAGTATTTT.

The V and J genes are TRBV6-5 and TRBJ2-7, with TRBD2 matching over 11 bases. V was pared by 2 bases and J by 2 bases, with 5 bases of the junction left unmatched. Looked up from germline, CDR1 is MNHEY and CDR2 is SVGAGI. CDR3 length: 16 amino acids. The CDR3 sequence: CASSYQTSGNTYEQYF. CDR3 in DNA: TGTGCCAGCAGTTACCAGACTAGCGGGAACACCTACGAGCAGTACTTC.

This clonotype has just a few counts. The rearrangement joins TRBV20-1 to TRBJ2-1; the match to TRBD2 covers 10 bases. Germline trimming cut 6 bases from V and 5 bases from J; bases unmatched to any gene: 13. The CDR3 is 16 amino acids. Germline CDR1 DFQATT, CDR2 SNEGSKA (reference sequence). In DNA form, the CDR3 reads TGCAGTGCGCCGGGGGGCCTAGCGGGAGTCAACAATGAGCAGTTCTTC. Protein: CSAPGGLAGVNNEQFF.

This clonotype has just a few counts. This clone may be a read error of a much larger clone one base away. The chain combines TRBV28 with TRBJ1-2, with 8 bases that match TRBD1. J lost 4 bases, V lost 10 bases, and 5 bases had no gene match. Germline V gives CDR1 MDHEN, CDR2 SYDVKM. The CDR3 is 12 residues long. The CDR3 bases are TGTGCCACCGGGGACAGGTCCTATGGCTACACCTTC. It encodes CATGDRSYGYTF.

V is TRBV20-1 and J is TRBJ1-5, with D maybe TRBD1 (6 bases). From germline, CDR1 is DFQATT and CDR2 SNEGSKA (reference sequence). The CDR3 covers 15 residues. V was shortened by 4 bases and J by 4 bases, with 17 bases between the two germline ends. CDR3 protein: CSAKSRRGFNQPQHF. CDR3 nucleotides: TGCAGTGCTAAGAGCCGGAGGGGGTTTAATCAGCCCCAGCATTTT.

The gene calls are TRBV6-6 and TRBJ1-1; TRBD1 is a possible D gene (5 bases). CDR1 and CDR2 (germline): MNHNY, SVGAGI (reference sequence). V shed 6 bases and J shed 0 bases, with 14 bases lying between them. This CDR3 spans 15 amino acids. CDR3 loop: CASRFAQGLNTEAFF. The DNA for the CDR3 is TGTGCCAGCAGATTTGCCCAGGGACTGAACACTGAAGCTTTCTTT.

The CDR3 here is CASSQEYRLAGPYNEQFF. CDR3 bases: TGCGCCAGCAGCCAGGAATACCGACTAGCGGGCCCGTACAATGAGCAGTTCTTC. The chain employs TRBV4-3 and TRBJ2-1; 10 bases are a match to TRBD2. The CDR3 is 18 residues long. Germline-derived CDR1 and CDR2 are LGHNA and YSLEER. Losses at the gene ends were 3 bases for V and 4 bases for J; bases not matched to a gene: 12.

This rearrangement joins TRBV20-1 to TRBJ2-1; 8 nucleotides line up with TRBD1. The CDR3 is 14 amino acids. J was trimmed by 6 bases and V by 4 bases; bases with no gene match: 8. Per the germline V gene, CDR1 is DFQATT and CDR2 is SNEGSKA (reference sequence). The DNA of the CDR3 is TGCAGTGCTATAGGGACAGGACCCCTCAATGAGCAGTTCTTC. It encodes CSAIGTGPLNEQFF.

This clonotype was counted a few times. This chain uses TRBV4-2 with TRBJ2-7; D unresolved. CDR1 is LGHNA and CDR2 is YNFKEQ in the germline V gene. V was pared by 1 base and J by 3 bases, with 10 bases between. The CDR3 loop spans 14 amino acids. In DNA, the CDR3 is TGTGCCAGCAGCCAAGGCGGCACCGACTACGAGCAGTACTTC. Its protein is CASSQGGTDYEQYF.

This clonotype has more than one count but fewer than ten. CDR3 sequence: CASSPGQTGTDTQYF. Here the CDR3 DNA reads TGCGCCAGTAGCCCAGGACAGACTGGCACAGATACGCAGTATTTT. This rearrangement joins TRBV5-1 to TRBJ2-3, with TRBD1 as a possible D gene (6 bases). Between the trimmed V and J ends, which lost 8 bases and 1 base, there was a span of 17 bases. Per the germline V gene, CDR1 is SGHRS and CDR2 is YFSETQ. The CDR3 is 15 amino acids. The variable domain in full, completed from reference TRBV5-1 and TRBJ2-3, reads KAGVTQTPRYLIKTRGQQVTLSCSPISGHRSVSWYQQTPGQGLQFLFEYFSETQRNKGNFPGRFSGRQFSNSRSEMNVSTLELGDSALYLCASSPGQTGTDTQYFGPGTRLTVL.

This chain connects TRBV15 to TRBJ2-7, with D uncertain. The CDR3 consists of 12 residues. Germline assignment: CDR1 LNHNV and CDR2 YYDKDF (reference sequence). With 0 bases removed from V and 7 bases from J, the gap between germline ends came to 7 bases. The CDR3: CATSRDDGEQYF. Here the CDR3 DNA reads TGTGCCACCAGCAGAGATGATGGAGAGCAGTACTTC.

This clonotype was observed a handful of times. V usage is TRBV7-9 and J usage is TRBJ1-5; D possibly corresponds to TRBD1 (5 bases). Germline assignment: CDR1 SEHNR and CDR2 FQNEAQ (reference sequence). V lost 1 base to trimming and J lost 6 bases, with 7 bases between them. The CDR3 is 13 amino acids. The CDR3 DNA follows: TGTGCCAGCAGCTTAGAGGGGACTCAGCCCCAGCATTTT. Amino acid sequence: CASSLEGTQPQHF.

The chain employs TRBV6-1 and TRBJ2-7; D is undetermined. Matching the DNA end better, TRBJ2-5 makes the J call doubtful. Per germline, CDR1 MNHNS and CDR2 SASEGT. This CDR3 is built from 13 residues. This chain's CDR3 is CASSEGPVETQYF. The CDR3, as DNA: TGTGCCAGCAGTGAAGGGCCAGTTGAGACCCAGTACTTC.

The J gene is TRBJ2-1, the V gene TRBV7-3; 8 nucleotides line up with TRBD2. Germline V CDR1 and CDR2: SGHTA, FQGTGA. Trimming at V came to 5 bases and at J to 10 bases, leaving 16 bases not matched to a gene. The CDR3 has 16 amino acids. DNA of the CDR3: TGTGCCAGCAGCCGGGGGAGCGGGAGTGGGTTAGGAGAGCAGTTCTTC. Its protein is CASSRGSGSGLGEQFF.

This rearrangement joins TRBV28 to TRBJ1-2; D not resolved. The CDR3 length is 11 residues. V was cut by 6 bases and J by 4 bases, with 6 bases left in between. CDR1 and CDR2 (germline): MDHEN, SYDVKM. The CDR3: CASRNGYGYTF. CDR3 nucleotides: TGTGCCAGCAGAAATGGCTATGGCTACACCTTC.

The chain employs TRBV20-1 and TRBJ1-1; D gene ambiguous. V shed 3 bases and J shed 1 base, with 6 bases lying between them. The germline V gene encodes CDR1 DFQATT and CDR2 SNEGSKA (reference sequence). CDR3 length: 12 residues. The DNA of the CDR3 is TGCAGTGCTAGTCCCGGGAACACTGAAGCTTTCTTT. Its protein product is CSASPGNTEAFF.

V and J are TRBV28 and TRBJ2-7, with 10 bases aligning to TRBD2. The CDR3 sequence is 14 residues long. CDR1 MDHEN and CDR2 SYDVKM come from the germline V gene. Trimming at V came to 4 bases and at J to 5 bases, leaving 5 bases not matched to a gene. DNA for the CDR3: TGTGCCAGCAGTTCAGCGGGAGGGCCCAACGAGCAGTACTTC. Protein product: CASSSAGGPNEQYF.

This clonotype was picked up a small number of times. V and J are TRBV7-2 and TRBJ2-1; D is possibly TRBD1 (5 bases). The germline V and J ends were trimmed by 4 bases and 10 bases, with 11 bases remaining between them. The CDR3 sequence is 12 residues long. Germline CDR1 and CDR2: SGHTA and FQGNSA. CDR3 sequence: CASSSRVGEQFF. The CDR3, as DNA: TGTGCCAGCAGCTCCAGGGTTGGCGAGCAGTTCTTC.

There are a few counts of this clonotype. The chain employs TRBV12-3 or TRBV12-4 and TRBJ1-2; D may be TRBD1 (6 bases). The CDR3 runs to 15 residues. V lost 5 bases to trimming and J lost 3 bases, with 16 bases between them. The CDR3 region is CASSPPGVPHYGYTF. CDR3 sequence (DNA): TGTGCCAGCAGTCCGCCAGGGGTCCCTCACTATGGCTACACCTTC.

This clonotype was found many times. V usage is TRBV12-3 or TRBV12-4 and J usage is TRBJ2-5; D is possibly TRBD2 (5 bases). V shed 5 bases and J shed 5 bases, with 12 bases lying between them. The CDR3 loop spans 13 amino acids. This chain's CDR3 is CASSPRPGETQYF. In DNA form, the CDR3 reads TGTGCCAGCAGTCCCCGGCCGGGGGAGACCCAGTACTTC.

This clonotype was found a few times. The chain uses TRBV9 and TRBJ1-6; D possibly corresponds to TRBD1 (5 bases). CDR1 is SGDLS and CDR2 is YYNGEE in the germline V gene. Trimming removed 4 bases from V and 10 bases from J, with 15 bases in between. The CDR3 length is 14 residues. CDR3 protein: CASSPLTAGSPLHF. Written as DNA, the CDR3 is TGTGCCAGCAGCCCCCTGACAGCGGGGTCACCCCTCCACTTT.

CDR3 coding DNA: TGTGCCAGCAGCTTTGGACAGGGGGCCCACGGGCAGTACTTC. Encoded protein: CASSFGQGAHGQYF. The chain uses TRBV11-3 and TRBJ2-5; 11 bases fit TRBD1. J was trimmed by 11 bases and V by 3 bases; bases with no gene match: 8. The CDR3 runs to 14 residues. The V gene's germline CDR1 is SGHNT and CDR2 YENEEA.

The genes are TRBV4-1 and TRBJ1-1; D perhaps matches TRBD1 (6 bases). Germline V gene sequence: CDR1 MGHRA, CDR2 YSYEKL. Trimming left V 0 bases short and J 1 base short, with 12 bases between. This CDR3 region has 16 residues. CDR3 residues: CASSQDRQAKNTEAFF. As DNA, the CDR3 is TGCGCCAGCAGCCAAGATCGACAGGCCAAGAACACTGAAGCTTTCTTT.

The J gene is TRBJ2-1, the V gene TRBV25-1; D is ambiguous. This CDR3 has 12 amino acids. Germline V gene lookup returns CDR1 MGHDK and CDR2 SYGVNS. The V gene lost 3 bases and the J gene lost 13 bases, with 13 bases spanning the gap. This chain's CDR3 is CASSDGRSTQFF. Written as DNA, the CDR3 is TGTGCCAGCAGTGACGGCCGGTCGACCCAGTTCTTC.

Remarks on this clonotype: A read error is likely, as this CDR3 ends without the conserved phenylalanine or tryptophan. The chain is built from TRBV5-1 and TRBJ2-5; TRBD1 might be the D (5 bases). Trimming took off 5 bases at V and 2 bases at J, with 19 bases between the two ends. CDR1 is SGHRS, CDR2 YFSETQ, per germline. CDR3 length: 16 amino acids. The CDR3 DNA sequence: TGCGCCAGCAGTTCCGGTGGCAGGGTGAATCAAGAGACCCAGTACTCC. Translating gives CASSSGGRVNQETQYS.

The CDR3 protein is CASSVVESDNEQYF. CDR3 in DNA: TGTGCCAGCAGCGTAGTAGAGAGTGACAATGAGCAGTACTTC. The rearrangement joins TRBV9 to TRBJ2-7, with no clear D. The CDR3 has 14 amino acids. In germline, CDR1 is SGDLS, CDR2 YYNGEE. With 0 bases removed from V and 7 bases from J, the gap between germline ends came to 14 bases.

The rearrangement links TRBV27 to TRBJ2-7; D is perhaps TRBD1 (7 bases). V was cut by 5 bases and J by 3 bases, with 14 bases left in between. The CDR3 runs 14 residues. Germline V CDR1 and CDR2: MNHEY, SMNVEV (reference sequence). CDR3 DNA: TGTGCCAGCAGTACCCGACAGGGACTCTACGAGCAGTACTTC. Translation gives CASSTRQGLYEQYF.

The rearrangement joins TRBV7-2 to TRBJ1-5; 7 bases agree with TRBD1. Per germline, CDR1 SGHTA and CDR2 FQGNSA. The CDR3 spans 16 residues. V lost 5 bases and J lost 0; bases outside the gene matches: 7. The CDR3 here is CASSIPGQTSNQPQHF. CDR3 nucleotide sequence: TGTGCCAGCAGCATTCCGGGACAGACTAGCAATCAGCCCCAGCATTTT.

CDR3 region: CASNFLSARGEYEQYF. The CDR3, as DNA: TGTGCCAGCAACTTCCTCTCTGCCAGGGGGGAATACGAGCAGTACTTC. J is TRBJ2-7 and V is TRBV5-6; TRBD1 is a possible D gene (7 bases). The ends were cut back, 6 bases at V and 4 bases at J, with 23 bases in the middle. This CDR3 region has 16 residues. Germline values: CDR1 SGHDT, CDR2 YYEEEE.

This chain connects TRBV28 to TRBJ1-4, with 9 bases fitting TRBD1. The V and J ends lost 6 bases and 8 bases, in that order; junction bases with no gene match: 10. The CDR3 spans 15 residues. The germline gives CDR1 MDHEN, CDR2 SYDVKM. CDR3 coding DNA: TGTGCCAGCAGACCCCCGGACAGGGGCGGAGAAAAACTGTTTTTT. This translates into CASRPPDRGGEKLFF.

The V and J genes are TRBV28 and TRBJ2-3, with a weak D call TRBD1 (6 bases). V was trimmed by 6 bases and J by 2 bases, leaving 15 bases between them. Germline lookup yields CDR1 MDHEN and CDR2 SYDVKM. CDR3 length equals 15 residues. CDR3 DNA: TGTGCCAGCAGCCGGACAGCTAGTCACACAGATACGCAGTATTTT. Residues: CASSRTASHTDTQYF. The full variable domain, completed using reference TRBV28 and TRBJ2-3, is DVKVTQSSRYLVKRTGEKVFLECVQDMDHENMFWYRQDPGLGLRLIYFSYDVKMKEKGDIPEGYSVSREKKERFSLILESASTNQTSMYLCASSRTASHTDTQYFGPGTRLTVL.

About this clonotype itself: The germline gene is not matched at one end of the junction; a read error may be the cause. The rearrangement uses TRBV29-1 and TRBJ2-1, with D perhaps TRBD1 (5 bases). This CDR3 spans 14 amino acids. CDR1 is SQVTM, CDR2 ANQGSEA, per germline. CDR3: CNVGLLTGYNERFF. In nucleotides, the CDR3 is TGCAACGTTGGGCTGCTAACAGGTTACAACGAGCGGTTCTTC.